A single T cell receptor beta chain is shown here with its context. TCRdb keeps only in-frame clones here, not all; method: immunoSEQ multiplex PCR. Of around 120,000 clones in the sample, around 87% were seen once. This sample was taken from a study of blood T cell repertoires in COVID-19. Study in general: Samples came from the United States, Italy and Spain, spanning acute and convalescent COVID-19.

Germline trimming cut 5 bases from V and 3 bases from J; bases unmatched to any gene: 8. This CDR3 is built from 17 residues. Germline V gene data show CDR1 as SGDLS and CDR2 as YYNGEE. The receptor was isolated from a woman between 65 and 79 years old with acute or convalescent COVID-19. Sequencing used peripheral blood. The chain links TRBV9 to TRBJ2-2, with TRBD1 identical over 12 bases. The CDR3 bases are TGTGCCAGCAGTAGGGACAGGGGGCTCGGGTACACCGGGGAGCTGTTTTTT. This codes for CASSRDRGLGYTGELFF.